A single sample is the source of the 5 T cell receptor beta chains below, sequenced in a study of blood T cell repertoires in COVID-19. Clones were read by immunoSEQ multiplex PCR, and TCRdb kept only the in-frame ones, dropping some. Counted here are approximately 250,000 clones, 75% to 90% occurring once; the ten biggest clones make up roughly a tenth. The sequencing input was peripheral blood. The receptors here all came from a woman in her seventies with COVID-19, enrolled during active disease.

Written as DNA, the CDR3 is TGTGCCAGCAGCGTCGATACAGGGAACTCACCCCTCCACTTT. This codes for CASSVDTGNSPLHF. This chain links TRBV9 with TRBJ1-6, with D tentatively TRBD1 (6 bases). Trimming left V 2 bases short and J 10 bases short, with 13 bases between. The length of the CDR3 is 14 residues. Germline V gives CDR1 SGDLS, CDR2 YYNGEE.

This clone has only one observation. The J gene is TRBJ2-5, the V gene TRBV24-1; 9 bases are shared with TRBD2. Trimming at V came to 6 bases and at J to 3 bases, leaving 4 bases not matched to a gene. Germline loops: CDR1 KGHDR, CDR2 SFDVKD. The CDR3 runs to 14 residues. CDR3 in DNA: TGTGCCACCAGTAGCGCGGGAGGGGAAGAGACCCAGTACTTC. Encoded protein: CATSSAGGEETQYF.

This chain joins TRBV7-9 and TRBJ2-5; no reliable D call. CDR1 is SEHNR and CDR2 is FQNEAQ in the germline V gene (reference sequence). The V gene lost 4 bases and the J gene lost 3 bases, with 6 bases spanning the gap. The CDR3 sequence is 12 residues long. The CDR3: CASSSTEETQYF. The CDR3 nucleotides read TGTGCCAGCAGCTCCACGGAAGAGACCCAGTACTTC.

The genes are TRBV6-5 and TRBJ1-5; 8 bases are a match to TRBD1. Germline lookup yields CDR1 MNHEY and CDR2 SVGAGI. V lost 5 bases to trimming and J lost 4 bases; unmatched junction nucleotides: 4. The CDR3 is 14 residues long. This CDR3 reads CASSPDRANQPQHF. The CDR3 coding sequence is TGTGCCAGCAGTCCGGACAGGGCAAATCAGCCCCAGCATTTT.

The gene calls are TRBV6-5 and TRBJ2-1; 12 bases align to TRBD2. This CDR3 contains 15 residues. CDR1 MNHEY and CDR2 SVGAGI come from the germline V gene. After removal of 6 bases from V and 9 bases from J, the junction contained 9 bases not matched to a gene. DNA for the CDR3: TGTGCCAGCAGCCTACTAGCGGGAGGAAGGGTTGAGCAGTTCTTC. Its translation: CASSLLAGGRVEQFF.